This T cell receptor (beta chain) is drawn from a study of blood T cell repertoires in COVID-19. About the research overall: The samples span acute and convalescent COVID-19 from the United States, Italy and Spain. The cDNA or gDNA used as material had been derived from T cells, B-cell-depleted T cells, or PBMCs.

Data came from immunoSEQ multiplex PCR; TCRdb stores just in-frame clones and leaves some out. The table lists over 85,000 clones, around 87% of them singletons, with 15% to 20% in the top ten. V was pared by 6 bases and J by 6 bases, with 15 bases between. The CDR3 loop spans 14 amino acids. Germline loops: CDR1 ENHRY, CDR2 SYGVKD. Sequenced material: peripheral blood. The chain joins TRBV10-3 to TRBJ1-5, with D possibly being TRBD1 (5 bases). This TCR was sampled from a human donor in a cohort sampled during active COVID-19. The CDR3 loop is CAIRRDLGAQPQHF. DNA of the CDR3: TGTGCCATCAGGCGGGACCTGGGTGCTCAGCCCCAGCATTTT.